This entry lists 28 T cell receptor beta chains sequenced from one sample in a study of T cells after yellow fever vaccination. One entry per CDR3 protein results from TCRdb running MiXCR on the 5' RACE reads. Found here are a few hundred thousand distinct CDR3 sequences, 18% of them singletons; the top ten hold roughly a sixth. Sequenced material: PBMCs, taken before the yellow fever booster vaccination. The source of these receptors is a man aged 18 to 30 who received the YFV17D yellow fever vaccine.

This clonotype has only one observation. The chain employs TRBV6-2 or TRBV6-3 and TRBJ1-2; possible D gene TRBD1, 5 bases. Trimming shortened V by 5 bases and J by 0 bases, and 10 bases separated the two germline ends. CDR3 length equals 14 residues. Per the germline V gene, CDR1 is MNHEY and CDR2 is SVGEGT. The CDR3 bases are TGTGCCAGCAGTACTGCAGGGACTAACTATGGCTACACCTTC. Translation gives CASSTAGTNYGYTF.

The J gene is TRBJ1-2, the V gene TRBV10-3; D is perhaps TRBD1 (5 bases). The CDR3 covers 13 residues. Looked up from germline, CDR1 is ENHRY and CDR2 is SYGVKD. With 6 bases removed from V and 8 bases from J, the gap between germline ends came to 16 bases. CDR3 region: CAISAGTVDGYTF. The CDR3 region has the DNA TGTGCCATCAGCGCCGGGACGGTTGACGGCTACACCTTC.

This clonotype was seen just once. The CDR3 sequence is CASGTSSDNQPQHF. CDR3 DNA sequence: TGCGCCAGCGGGACATCCTCGGACAATCAGCCCCAGCATTTT. This chain joins TRBV10-2 and TRBJ1-5, with a tentative D call TRBD1 (6 bases). This CDR3 region has 14 residues. CDR1 is WSHSY and CDR2 is SAAADI in the germline V gene. The V gene lost 8 bases and the J gene lost 3 bases, with 14 bases spanning the gap.

This chain uses TRBV7-3 with TRBJ2-3, with no clear D. The germline V and J ends were trimmed by 1 base and 5 bases, with 13 bases remaining between them. Germline-derived CDR1 and CDR2 are SGHTA and FQGTGA. The CDR3 has 15 amino acids. Here the CDR3 DNA reads TGTGCCAGCAGCTTAAAAGGTTTCTGGGGAGATACGCAGTATTTT. Translating it yields CASSLKGFWGDTQYF. Drawing the rest from reference TRBV7-3 and TRBJ2-3, the complete variable domain is GAGVSQTPSNKVTEKGKYVELRCDPISGHTALYWYRQSLGQGPEFLIYFQGTGAADDSGLPNDRFFAVRPEGSVSTLKIQRTERGDSAVYLCASSLKGFWGDTQYFGPGTRLTVL.

The gene calls are TRBV27 and TRBJ2-1, with D hard to call. The CDR3 has 12 amino acids. V was cut by 6 bases and J by 8 bases, with 11 bases left in between. In germline, CDR1 is MNHEY, CDR2 SMNVEV (reference sequence). CDR3 sequence (DNA): TGTGCCAGCAGATCGGGTTGGGATGAGCAGTTCTTC. Its translation: CASRSGWDEQFF.

This clonotype was seen at least ten times. This chain uses TRBV6-5 with TRBJ2-3; D gene unclear. Germline values: CDR1 MNHEY, CDR2 SVGAGI. This CDR3 comprises 13 residues. V lost 6 bases, J lost 8 bases, and 15 bases lay in between. CDR3 sequence (DNA): TGTGCCAGCAGACCCGGCCCCCTTTTTACGCAGTATTTT. Amino acids: CASRPGPLFTQYF.

The chain has TRBV20-1 and TRBJ1-4; possibly TRBD1 for D (5 bases). The CDR3 has 14 residues. Germline-derived CDR1 and CDR2 are DFQATT and SNEGSKA (reference sequence). V was pared by 6 bases and J by 0 bases, with 11 bases between. The CDR3 spells CSALLQATNEKLFF. CDR3 nucleotides: TGCAGTGCCCTCTTACAGGCAACTAATGAAAAACTGTTTTTT.

The gene calls are TRBV29-1 and TRBJ2-3; D perhaps matches TRBD1 (6 bases). The CDR3 sequence is 14 residues long. The V end was cut by 8 bases, the J end by 0 bases, with 15 bases between. The V gene's germline CDR1 is SQVTM and CDR2 ANQGSEA. CDR3 amino acids: CSTGTRDSTDTQYF. The CDR3 nucleotides read TGCAGCACTGGGACACGGGATAGCACAGATACGCAGTATTTT.

J is TRBJ2-3 and V is TRBV12-3 or TRBV12-4; possible D gene TRBD2, 5 bases. Trimming removed 7 bases from V and 4 bases from J, with 15 bases in between. The CDR3 consists of 14 residues. CDR3 region: CASTKDFPSDTQYF. Here the CDR3 DNA reads TGTGCCAGCACCAAGGACTTTCCCTCAGATACGCAGTATTTT.

This chain links TRBV9 with TRBJ2-7, with D perhaps assigned TRBD1 or TRBD2 (5 bases each). V gave up 3 bases and J gave up 5 bases, with 15 bases separating them. This CDR3 contains 14 residues. Germline CDR1 is SGDLS and CDR2 is YYNGEE. The CDR3 loop is CASSEWDLPNEQYF. In DNA, the CDR3 is TGTGCCAGCAGCGAGTGGGACCTTCCCAACGAGCAGTACTTC.

This chain connects TRBV21-1 to TRBJ2-5; the D call of TRBD1 is as the table states it, not checked on the DNA. TRBV21-1 is labeled a pseudogene. This CDR3 is 15 amino acids long. The CDR3 DNA is TGTGCCAGCAGCCGGACCCGGTCGTTTGGGGAGACCCAGTACTTC. It translates to CASSRTRSFGETQYF.

This clonotype was seen more than once but under ten times. V gene TRBV20-1 combines with J gene TRBJ2-3; 11 nucleotides agree with TRBD2. Germline CDR1 reads DFQATT; CDR2 reads SNEGSKA (reference sequence). The CDR3 runs 15 residues. The trim removed 1 base at V and 6 bases at J, leaving 6 bases unmatched. CDR3 region: CSARAPSGGPDTQYF. As DNA, the CDR3 is TGCAGTGCTAGAGCGCCTAGCGGGGGGCCGGATACGCAGTATTTT.

V and J are TRBV28 and TRBJ2-5; TRBD2 matches 7 bases. Losses at the gene ends were 5 bases for V and 5 bases for J; bases not matched to a gene: 11. The germline CDR1 and CDR2 sequences are MDHEN and SYDVKM. The CDR3 contains 15 residues. For the CDR3, the DNA is TGTGCCAGCAGTCCACAACGACTAGCAAAGGAGACCCAGTACTTC. Amino acids: CASSPQRLAKETQYF.

The chain uses TRBV6-2 or TRBV6-3 and TRBJ2-6; D is uncertain. Germline-derived CDR1 and CDR2 are MNHEY and SVGEGT. With 4 bases removed from V and 5 bases from J, the gap between germline ends came to 3 bases. The CDR3 runs 12 residues. CDR3 sequence (DNA): TGTGCCAGCAGTTGGAGGGCCAACGTCCTGACTTTC. This sequence encodes CASSWRANVLTF.

The chain recombines TRBV6-2 or TRBV6-3 with TRBJ2-4, with D perhaps TRBD1 or TRBD2 (5 bases each). CDR3 length: 18 amino acids. V was pared by 2 bases and J by 3 bases, with 20 bases between. Germline V gene data show CDR1 as MNHEY and CDR2 as SVGEGT. In nucleotides, the CDR3 is TGTGCCAGCAGTTACCGGGCAGGGAGAACCTTGGACAAAAACATTCAGTACTTC. Translated, it gives CASSYRAGRTLDKNIQYF.

CDR3 sequence (DNA): TGTGCCAGCAGCCTAGGCAGGGGGCAAAATTCACCCCTCCACTTT. Protein sequence: CASSLGRGQNSPLHF. The V call is TRBV12-3 or TRBV12-4, the J call TRBJ1-6, with 8 positions matching TRBD1. The CDR3 contains 15 residues. V gave up 6 bases and J gave up 7 bases; unmatched junction bases: 8.

The sample holds a few counts of this clonotype. The J gene is TRBJ2-5, the V gene TRBV7-3, with 8 bases aligning to TRBD2. Germline V gene sequence: CDR1 SGHTA, CDR2 FQGTGA. The CDR3 is made up of 13 amino acids. Trimming removed 4 bases from V and 3 bases from J; junction bases left unmatched: 1. CDR3: CASSSGGKETQYF. The CDR3 bases are TGTGCCAGCAGCTCGGGAGGGAAAGAGACCCAGTACTTC.

This chain connects TRBV7-9 to TRBJ1-3; maybe TRBD1 (5 bases). Deletions cut 5 bases from V and 4 bases from J, with 9 bases between. CDR1 is SEHNR, CDR2 FQNEAQ, per germline (reference sequence). The CDR3 length is 13 residues. The CDR3 DNA reads as TGTGCCAGCAGCCCTGGGACGGGAAACACCATATATTTT. This encodes CASSPGTGNTIYF.

The V and J genes are TRBV7-9 and TRBJ2-3; no clear D gene. Looked up from germline, CDR1 is SEHNR and CDR2 is FQNEAQ (reference sequence). The length of the CDR3 is 15 residues. Deletions cut 3 bases from V and 0 bases from J, with 10 bases between. The CDR3 region has the DNA TGTGCCAGCAGCTTTTGGGGTACTAGCACAGATACGCAGTATTTT. This gives the protein CASSFWGTSTDTQYF.

This chain links TRBV27 with TRBJ2-1, with TRBD1 matching over 7 bases. The CDR3 consists of 15 residues. Germline assignment: CDR1 MNHEY and CDR2 SMNVEV (reference sequence). With V trimmed by 2 bases and J by 13 bases, 14 bases remained unmatched. This chain's CDR3 is CASSLGYRTGASQFF. As DNA, the CDR3 is TGTGCCAGCAGTTTAGGGTACAGAACAGGGGCCTCCCAGTTCTTC.

V gene TRBV20-1 combines with J gene TRBJ2-1; D possibly corresponds to TRBD2 (5 bases). The CDR3 sequence is 15 residues long. Trimming took off 0 bases at V and 3 bases at J, with 12 bases between the two ends. Germline CDR1 DFQATT, CDR2 SNEGSKA (reference sequence). This CDR3 is CSARDPGSIYNEQFF. CDR3 sequence (DNA): TGCAGTGCTAGAGATCCGGGGAGTATCTACAATGAGCAGTTCTTC.

This clonotype was seen more than once but under ten times. This chain connects TRBV6-5 to TRBJ1-2, with D perhaps matching TRBD1 (5 bases). Germline CDR1 MNHEY, CDR2 SVGAGI. The CDR3 spans 14 residues. Trimming stripped 10 bases from V and 1 base from J, with 16 bases between. The CDR3 nucleotides read TGTGCCACTGGGACTCCGGCGAGTAACTATGGCTACACCTTC. It yields the protein CATGTPASNYGYTF.

This clonotype was detected a few times. The rearrangement links TRBV12-3 or TRBV12-4 to TRBJ1-2, with D unclear. V was cut by 3 bases and J by 4 bases, with 15 bases left in between. CDR3 length equals 15 residues. Here the CDR3 reads CASSLRDGVGYGYTF. CDR3 DNA sequence: TGTGCCAGCAGTTTGCGTGATGGGGTAGGCTATGGCTACACCTTC.

The sample holds many counts of this clonotype. The rearrangement joins TRBV7-2 to TRBJ2-3; D unclear. Deletions cut 6 bases from V and 5 bases from J, with 9 bases between. Germline V gives CDR1 SGHTA, CDR2 FQGNSA. The CDR3 has 12 residues. Here the CDR3 reads CASRRPEDTQYF. CDR3 nucleotides: TGTGCCAGCAGGAGACCTGAAGATACGCAGTATTTT.

This clonotype was seen repeatedly, ten times or more. V gene TRBV5-1 combines with J gene TRBJ1-2, with a weak D call TRBD1 (6 bases). CDR1 and CDR2 from the germline V gene are SGHRS and YFSETQ. The CDR3 has 14 amino acids. The V and J ends lost 0 bases and 8 bases respectively, with 14 bases between them. The CDR3 DNA sequence: TGCGCCAGCAGCTTGGGTTTACAGGGAAGCGGCTACACCTTC. This encodes CASSLGLQGSGYTF.

This clonotype was counted between two and nine times. This chain uses TRBV7-9 with TRBJ1-1, with D tentatively TRBD1 (5 bases). V shed 1 base and J shed 1 base, with 10 bases lying between them. There are 15 residues in the CDR3. Germline loops: CDR1 SEHNR, CDR2 FQNEAQ (reference sequence). The CDR3 DNA reads as TGTGCCAGCAGCTTAGGGTGGGGCGGGAACACTGAAGCTTTCTTT. Residues: CASSLGWGGNTEAFF.

A few counts support this clonotype. V usage is TRBV5-1 and J usage is TRBJ2-7; 8 positions agree with TRBD1. The germline V gene encodes CDR1 SGHRS and CDR2 YFSETQ. V was clipped by 3 bases and J by 4 bases; unmatched bases: 6. The CDR3 contains 14 residues. CDR3 region: CASSSTGVGYEQYF. The CDR3 region has the DNA TGCGCCAGCAGCTCGACAGGGGTTGGGTACGAGCAGTACTTC.

In this sample, this clonotype turned up a few times. V usage is TRBV9 and J usage is TRBJ2-1; no clear D. The germline V gene has CDR1 SGDLS and CDR2 YYNGEE. V was trimmed by 4 bases and J by 0 bases, leaving 17 bases between them. The CDR3 is 17 amino acids. This CDR3 reads CASSPRDILSSYNEQFF. Written as DNA, the CDR3 is TGTGCCAGCAGCCCCCGAGACATACTGAGCTCCTACAATGAGCAGTTCTTC.